A single sample gave rise to the 26 T cell receptor beta chains below, sequenced in a study of T-cell reconstitution after alpha-beta-depleted transplantation in children. The authors prepared the TCRbeta library with unique molecular identifiers. Using its own MiXCR run on the PCR reads, TCRdb lists one record per CDR3 protein. The profile shows approximately 520,000 distinct CDR3 sequences, around a third of them singletons. The sample consisted of PBMCs from the stem cell graft donor, taken from the stem cell graft. All receptors come from a human donor who donated a stem cell graft to a child with aplastic anemia.

In its sample, this clonotype was seen a few times. The J gene is TRBJ2-1, the V gene TRBV12-3 or TRBV12-4; D remains ambiguous. CDR3 length equals 11 residues. V was clipped by 5 bases and J by 11 bases, with 10 bases between them. The DNA of the CDR3 is TGTGCCAGCAGTCCCCAACGGAAGCAGTTCTTC. This translates into CASSPQRKQFF.

This clonotype was recorded a few times. This chain joins TRBV15 and TRBJ2-7; D gene ambiguous. V was pared by 1 base and J by 2 bases, with 0 bases between. The CDR3 is 11 residues long. Germline CDR1 reads LNHNV; CDR2 reads YYDKDF (reference sequence). The CDR3: CATSRAYEQYF. CDR3 nucleotide sequence: TGTGCCACCAGCAGAGCCTACGAGCAGTACTTC.

The V and J genes are TRBV6-5 and TRBJ1-1; D possibly corresponds to TRBD1 (6 bases). The CDR3 is 15 amino acids. Trimming shortened V by 0 bases and J by 5 bases, and 13 bases separated the two germline ends. The V gene's germline CDR1 is MNHEY and CDR2 SVGAGI. Here the CDR3 reads CASSYSNRARTEAFF. The CDR3 region has the DNA TGTGCCAGCAGTTACTCGAACAGGGCGAGGACTGAAGCTTTCTTT.

The chain combines TRBV19 with TRBJ1-5; 9 bases agree with TRBD1. With 5 bases clipped from V and 6 bases from J, the junction kept 5 bases outside the gene matches. The CDR3 has 14 residues. The germline V gene encodes CDR1 LNHDA and CDR2 SQIVND (reference sequence). The CDR3 DNA reads as TGTGCCAGTAGTCAGGGGACAGGGAGTCAGCCCCAGCATTTT. This translates into CASSQGTGSQPQHF.

The DNA for the CDR3 is TGTGCCAGCAGTCAGGACAGGATCATCGGCCAGCCCCAGCATTTT. This sequence encodes CASSQDRIIGQPQHF. The V gene is TRBV6-2 or TRBV6-3, the J gene TRBJ1-5; 7 bases are a match to TRBD1. V lost 5 bases to trimming and J lost 7 bases; unmatched junction nucleotides: 11. The CDR3 sequence is 15 residues long. CDR1 is MNHEY, CDR2 SVGEGT, per germline.

This clonotype was seen more than once but under ten times. The chain couples TRBV4-2 to TRBJ2-3; 7 bases match TRBD1. Germline-derived CDR1 and CDR2 are LGHNA and YNFKEQ. Trimming took 0 bases from V and 3 from J; bases not matched to a gene: 6. This CDR3 contains 16 residues. Here the CDR3 reads CASSQDPGQRTDTQYF. CDR3 DNA sequence: TGTGCCAGCAGCCAAGACCCGGGACAGCGGACAGATACGCAGTATTTT.

The chain employs TRBV4-3 and TRBJ1-2, with D uncertain. Germline lookup yields CDR1 LGHNA and CDR2 YSLEER. The CDR3 length is 16 residues. V dropped 0 bases and J dropped 9 bases, with 20 bases sitting between them. CDR3 loop: CASSQDAAGKPSRYTF. Written as DNA, the CDR3 is TGCGCCAGCAGCCAAGATGCGGCCGGGAAGCCTAGTCGCTACACCTTC.

The chain recombines TRBV6-1 with TRBJ2-1, with D possibly being TRBD2 (6 bases). Trimming shortened V by 6 bases and J by 4 bases, and 16 bases separated the two germline ends. Looked up from germline, CDR1 is MNHNS and CDR2 is SASEGT. CDR3 size: 15 residues. DNA for the CDR3: TGTGCCAGCAGCCTCACTAGCCAACCTTACAATGAGCAGTTCTTC. Translation: CASSLTSQPYNEQFF.

The gene calls are TRBV9 and TRBJ2-1; D may be TRBD1 (5 bases). In germline, CDR1 is SGDLS, CDR2 YYNGEE. V lost 0 bases and J lost 4, with 11 bases in between. The CDR3 spans 15 residues. CDR3 loop: CASSVAGTGYNEQFF. CDR3 bases: TGTGCCAGCAGCGTAGCAGGTACAGGATACAATGAGCAGTTCTTC.

This chain connects TRBV29-1 to TRBJ2-2, with TRBD2 matching over 8 bases. The CDR3 has 14 residues. V dropped 7 bases and J dropped 3; count of bases not matched to a gene: 7. Looked up from germline, CDR1 is SQVTM and CDR2 is ANQGSEA. As DNA, the CDR3 is TGCAGCGCCGGGGCACTAGCGGACACCGGGGAGCTGTTTTTT. Its protein is CSAGALADTGELFF.

This clonotype was counted a few times. The V and J genes are TRBV4-3 and TRBJ1-6; D not resolved. Germline V lookup: CDR1 LGHNA, CDR2 YSLEER. The CDR3 covers 14 residues. V was pared by 0 bases and J by 10 bases, with 10 bases between. The CDR3 region is CASSQERKWSPLHF. The CDR3 nucleotides are TGCGCCAGCAGCCAAGAACGCAAGTGGTCACCCCTCCACTTT.

This chain links TRBV6-5 with TRBJ2-3, with TRBD1 matching over 9 bases. The V segment lost 5 bases and the J segment 0 bases; nucleotides outside the gene matches: 6. In germline, CDR1 is MNHEY, CDR2 SVGAGI. The CDR3 is made up of 16 amino acids. In DNA, the CDR3 is TGTGCCAGCAGTCTCTTACAGGGGGCTAGCACAGATACGCAGTATTTT. This sequence encodes CASSLLQGASTDTQYF.

V is TRBV5-1 and J is TRBJ2-5, with D maybe TRBD2 (7 bases). The germline gives CDR1 SGHRS, CDR2 YFSETQ. The CDR3 consists of 17 residues. V was pared by 0 bases and J by 5 bases, with 20 bases between. For the CDR3, the DNA is TGCGCCAGCAGCTTGGTTGGCGGGGGCCGGGGACACGAGACCCAGTACTTC. Amino acids: CASSLVGGGRGHETQYF.

The chain combines TRBV12-3 or TRBV12-4 with TRBJ1-3; 7 bases line up with TRBD1. With V trimmed by 6 bases and J by 4 bases, 18 bases remained unmatched. The CDR3 covers 18 residues. As DNA, the CDR3 is TGTGCCAGCAGCCCTTCTTTAACCAATATGGACAGGGGAAACACCATATATTTT. Amino acid sequence: CASSPSLTNMDRGNTIYF.

This clonotype was detected a few times. One end of the junction is discordant with germline, which a read error may explain. This rearrangement joins TRBV19 to TRBJ2-1; 8 positions match TRBD1. The CDR3 consists of 17 residues. Germline CDR1 LNHDA, CDR2 SQIVND (reference sequence). CDR3: CASSIEGTGNLYNEQFF. CDR3 bases: TGCGCCAGTAGTATCGAGGGGACAGGAAACCTCTACAATGAGCAGTTCTTC.

This clonotype was recorded a few times. The gene calls are TRBV5-1 and TRBJ2-1, with TRBD2 as a possible D gene (5 bases). Germline lookup yields CDR1 SGHRS and CDR2 YFSETQ. With 5 bases removed from V and 6 bases from J, the gap between germline ends came to 12 bases. This CDR3 is 13 amino acids long. The CDR3 here is CASSYGVANEQFF. The DNA of the CDR3 is TGCGCCAGCAGTTACGGGGTAGCCAATGAGCAGTTCTTC.

The V and J genes are TRBV7-2 and TRBJ2-7; maybe TRBD1 (6 bases). The CDR3 loop spans 13 amino acids. Germline V gene lookup returns CDR1 SGHTA and CDR2 FQGNSA. Deletions cut 5 bases from V and 2 bases from J, with 10 bases between. The CDR3 DNA follows: TGTGCCAGCAGCCACGACAGGCCCTACGAGCAGTACTTC. Residues: CASSHDRPYEQYF.

The J gene is TRBJ2-3, the V gene TRBV7-8; TRBD2 agrees at 7 bases. Trimming cost V 2 bases and J 2 bases; bases outside gene matches: 7. Germline V gene data show CDR1 as SGHVS and CDR2 as FQNEAQ. CDR3 size: 16 residues. The CDR3 DNA is TGTGCCAGCAGCTTACGCCGGGACTACAACACAGATACGCAGTATTTT. It translates to CASSLRRDYNTDTQYF.

This clonotype occurred a few times. The chain combines TRBV28 with TRBJ1-2, with unresolved D. The CDR3 has 13 amino acids. CDR1 MDHEN and CDR2 SYDVKM come from the germline V gene. Trimming removed 6 bases from V and 7 bases from J, with 15 bases in between. CDR3 protein: CASRSPVVGGYTF. CDR3 nucleotides: TGTGCCAGCAGAAGCCCGGTGGTCGGTGGCTACACCTTC.

This sequence joins TRBV29-1 and TRBJ1-2; the D gene is possibly TRBD1 (5 bases). The germline V gene encodes CDR1 SQVTM and CDR2 ANQGSEA. The CDR3 contains 12 residues. V shed 8 bases and J shed 4 bases, with 14 bases lying between them. The CDR3 DNA sequence: TGCAGCTCCGTATCGACAGCCTATGGCTACACCTTC. Residues: CSSVSTAYGYTF.

J is TRBJ2-1 and V is TRBV19; D is unclear. Trimming stripped 3 bases from V and 9 bases from J, with 6 bases between. CDR3 length: 11 amino acids. The germline V gene has CDR1 LNHDA and CDR2 SQIVND (reference sequence). CDR3 nucleotides: TGTGCCAGTAGTATTAGGGTTGAGCAGTTCTTC. Its protein is CASSIRVEQFF.

This chain connects TRBV29-1 to TRBJ2-5; 8 nucleotides align to TRBD2. V trimming: 3 bases; J trimming: 4 bases; junction bases outside the gene matches: 10. CDR1 and CDR2 (germline): SQVTM, ANQGSEA. This CDR3 region has 15 residues. CDR3 sequence: CSVDLSGLARETQYF. CDR3 DNA: TGCAGCGTTGATTTGTCCGGACTAGCCCGAGAGACCCAGTACTTC.

This clonotype turned up a few times. The CDR3 spells CASARGGFVDEQYV. The DNA of the CDR3 is TGTGCTAGTGCCCGGGGAGGTTTCGTCGACGAGCAGTACGTC. The gene calls are TRBV12-5 and TRBJ2-7, with D maybe TRBD2 (6 bases). Germline assignment: CDR1 LGHNT and CDR2 FRNRAP. V was clipped by 7 bases and J by 5 bases, with 18 bases between them. The CDR3 consists of 14 residues.

The CDR3 DNA sequence: TGTGCCACCAGTGATTTGTCAGGCGGAGCGGGAGGGCCATGGAATGAGCAGTTCTTC. This sequence encodes CATSDLSGGAGGPWNEQFF. V is TRBV24-1 and J is TRBJ2-1, with 10 positions matching TRBD2. CDR1 is KGHDR, CDR2 SFDVKD, per germline. J gave up 7 bases and V 0 bases, and 14 bases lay outside the gene matches. The CDR3 sequence is 19 residues long.

The chain joins TRBV9 to TRBJ2-1; tentatively, D is TRBD1 or TRBD2 (5 bases each). Germline V gene lookup returns CDR1 SGDLS and CDR2 YYNGEE. V shed 4 bases and J shed 0 bases, with 11 bases lying between them. The CDR3 loop spans 15 amino acids. The CDR3 DNA reads TGTGCCAGCAGCTCCGGGGCCTTCTCCTACAATGAGCAGTTCTTC. This encodes CASSSGAFSYNEQFF.

V usage is TRBV28 and J usage is TRBJ2-1; D not resolved. The CDR3 loop spans 11 amino acids. The V gene's germline CDR1 is MDHEN and CDR2 SYDVKM. Trimming removed 7 bases from V and 12 bases from J, with 13 bases in between. This CDR3 is CASNSLLVQFF. CDR3 nucleotides: TGTGCCAGCAATTCCCTCCTAGTGCAGTTCTTC.